This paragraph reports one T cell receptor (beta chain). Antigen: not known. These data belong to a study of OX40 agonist ivuxolimab in advanced cancers. Overall study: Anti-PD-1, anti-PD-L1 or anti-CTLA-4 therapy given earlier was allowed, and over 35% had some. Study-level results: The mean number of expanded clones was higher in CD8+ T cells than in CD4+.

This table comes from immunoSEQ multiplex PCR, and its TCRdb copy is limited to in-frame clones, with some not included. Among 50,000 to 75,000 clones, about nine tenths were seen once, and the ten largest hold over 0.35%. V was trimmed by 6 bases and J by 4 bases, leaving 10 bases between them. This CDR3 region has 13 residues. Per the germline V gene, CDR1 is SGHTA and CDR2 is FQGNSA. The sequenced sample was CD4+ or CD8+ T cells sorted from blood, obtained in a trial of the OX40 agonist ivuxolimab. The chain is built from TRBV7-2 and TRBJ1-5; D remains unclear. This TCR was sampled from an adult with an advanced solid tumor such as melanoma, head and neck, liver or kidney cancer. The CDR3, as DNA: TGTGCCAGCAGGACCGATGGGAATCAGCCCCAGCATTTT. Translated, it gives CASRTDGNQPQHF.